This TCR beta chain was retrieved from a study of T cell repertoires in cytomegalovirus infection. Study summary: Recently identified HLA-C-restricted CMV epitopes and well-studied HLA-B-restricted CMV epitopes were used by the study. Matching HLA type, along with CMV infection, was indicated by public TCR beta signatures.

A word on this clonotype: As yet, its antigen is unknown.

Study results and caveats: Using cumulative public TCR beta family frequency, the authors identified those who carried CMV together with the relevant HLA. The ex vivo response was dominated by HLA-C-restricted CMV-specific TCR beta clonotypes.

TCRdb redid the calling of the reads with MiXCR, one entry per CDR3 protein. The sample contains approximately 990,000 distinct CDR3 sequences, about a third of which appear only once. The CDR3 spans 18 residues. Germline V gene data show CDR1 as MNHEY and CDR2 as SVGAGI. V was cut by 7 bases and J by 9 bases, with 32 bases left in between. The gene calls are TRBV6-5 and TRBJ2-3, with D possibly being TRBD1 or TRBD2 (5 bases each). This sequence originates from a human donor in good health (CMV status not recorded). Some clones in this sample may be carry-over from other donors' samples. The sample was cultured CD8+ T cells from PBMCs, taken from culture after CMV antigen stimulation. DNA of the CDR3: TGTGCCAGCACCCCCGGGGCCCTCCCAGGAAGGGGTCTAGTAACGCAGTATTTT. This encodes CASTPGALPGRGLVTQYF.